The T cell receptor beta chain described here comes from a study of blood T cell repertoires in COVID-19. Study overall: From T cells, B-cell-depleted T cells, or PBMCs came the material, which was cDNA or gDNA.

Between the trimmed V and J ends, which lost 5 bases and 4 bases, there was a span of 12 bases. Germline V lookup: CDR1 SGHVS, CDR2 FQNEAQ. This CDR3 spans 15 amino acids. Data came from immunoSEQ multiplex PCR; TCRdb stores just in-frame clones and leaves some out. This table holds about 120,000 clones, roughly four fifths found once. This TCR was recovered from a man between 60 and 75 years old with acute or convalescent COVID-19. Sequenced sample: peripheral blood. This sequence joins TRBV7-8 and TRBJ1-6, with D hard to call. The CDR3 reads CASSPLGMYNSPLHF. In DNA form, the CDR3 reads TGTGCCAGCAGCCCCCTCGGGATGTATAATTCACCCCTCCACTTT.